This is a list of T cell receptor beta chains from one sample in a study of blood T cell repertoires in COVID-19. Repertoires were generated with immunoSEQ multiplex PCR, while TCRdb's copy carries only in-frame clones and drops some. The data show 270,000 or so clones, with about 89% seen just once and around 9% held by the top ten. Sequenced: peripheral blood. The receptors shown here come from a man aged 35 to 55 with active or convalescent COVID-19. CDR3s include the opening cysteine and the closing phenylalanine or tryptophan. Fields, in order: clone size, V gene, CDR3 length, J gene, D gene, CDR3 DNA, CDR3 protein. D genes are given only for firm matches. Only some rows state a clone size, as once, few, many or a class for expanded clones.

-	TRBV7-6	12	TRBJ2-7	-	TGTGCCAGCAGCCATGGCGGCAACGAGCAGTACTTC	CASSHGGNEQYF
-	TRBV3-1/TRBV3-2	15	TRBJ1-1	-	TGTGCCAGCAGCCAAGCTCGGGTTGCGGACACTGAAGCTTTCTTT	CASSQARVADTEAFF
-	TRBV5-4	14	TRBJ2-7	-	TGTGCCAGCAGCCCCGTGGGGAGCTCCTACGAGCAGTACTTC	CASSPVGSSYEQYF
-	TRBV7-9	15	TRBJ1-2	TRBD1	TGTGCCAGCAGCCTCTCAGCGGGACAGGGCGATGGCTACACCTTC	CASSLSAGQGDGYTF
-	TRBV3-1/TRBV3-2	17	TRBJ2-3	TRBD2	TGTGCCAGCAGCCAAGATCCGGCCGGGAGGTACACAGATACGCAGTATTTT	CASSQDPAGRYTDTQYF
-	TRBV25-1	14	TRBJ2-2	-	TGTGCCAGCAGGGCAAGCGAGGCCACCGGGGAGCTGTTTTTT	CASRASEATGELFF
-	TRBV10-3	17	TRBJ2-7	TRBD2	TGTGCCATCGGGGGGGTGCCTATTGAGCGGGGAACCTACGAGCAGTACTTC	CAIGGVPIERGTYEQYF
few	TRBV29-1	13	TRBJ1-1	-	TGCAGCGTCGTTCGGGGGGTGAACACTGAAGCTTTCTTT	CSVVRGVNTEAFF
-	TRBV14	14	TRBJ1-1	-	TGTGCCAGCAGCCAAATTCAAATGAACACTGAAGCTTTCTTT	CASSQIQMNTEAFF
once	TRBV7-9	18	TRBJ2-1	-	TGTGCCAGCAGCAAAGTCCAGGGAAGGAGGGCCACGGACAATGAGCAGTTCTTC	CASSKVQGRRATDNEQFF
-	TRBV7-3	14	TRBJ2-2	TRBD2	TGTGCCAGCAGCTTAGGGAGGGGCACCGGGGAGCTGTTTTTT	CASSLGRGTGELFF